This TCR beta chain was observed in a study of shared clonotypes between healthy human individuals. Remarks on this clone: Its target is not known.

Method: immunoSEQ multiplex PCR; TCRdb's copy keeps in-frame clones and lacks some. The table lists 1.6 million or so clones, over 95% of them singletons. Study findings and constraints: Read depth was anticipated to influence clonotype sharing among donors.

The V end was cut by 4 bases, the J end by 2 bases, with 10 bases between. Germline V lookup: CDR1 LNHDA, CDR2 SQIVND (reference sequence). The CDR3 is made up of 14 amino acids. The chain is built from TRBV19 and TRBJ2-3; D possibly corresponds to TRBD1 (5 bases). The sample taken for sequencing was naive CD4+ T cells sorted from blood. Subset of the sample: CD45RA+ positively selected. This receptor was identified in a man aged 25 to 40 in good health. The CDR3 is CASSNQGLTDTQYF. As DNA, the CDR3 is TGTGCCAGTAGTAACCAGGGCCTCACAGATACGCAGTATTTT.